A single TCR beta chain is shown here with its context. The specificity of this receptor is unknown. One base away there is no much larger clone; base qualities are not given. The record originates from a study of identical twins (dated by TCRdb to the mid-2010s). Describing the broader study: The study deep-sequenced TCR alpha and beta repertoires from monozygotic twins, unrelated adults of various ages and cord blood to test whether fetal clonotypes persist. Replicate twin experiments were performed at different times using different library preparation protocols to rule out contamination.

All donors were healthy Caucasians. The study also sequenced three unrelated non-twin adults: a male aged 18 to 29, a male aged 50 to 59 and a female aged 50 to 59. Miltenyi CD45RO+ enrichment and human naive T-cell isolation kits were used to isolate memory (CD45RO+) and naive T cells from PBMC. Summary of the overall study and its limitations: Because the same donors could not be followed over many years, the conclusions relied on cross-sectional statistical analysis. Excess twin sharing in beta out-of-frame sequences was weaker because fewer shared sequences lowered the signal-to-noise ratio. In monozygotic twins, out-of-frame TCR alpha sharing was systematically underestimated by recombination models, although the models agreed with sharing between unrelated individuals. Zero-insertion analyses could be partly confounded by invariant T cells such as MAIT and iNKT, though diverse VJ usage argued against such confounding for most clonotypes. Fewer insertions were carried by abundant cord blood beta clonotypes, a similar but weaker trend appeared in young adult naive repertoires, and no such trend appeared in memory repertoires. Compared with coincidental sharing between unrelated individuals, out-of-frame TCR alpha sequences shared between twins showed an excess of sequences with low generation probability.

From its cysteine to its phenylalanine, the CDR3 spans 14 amino acids. CDR3 DNA only is kept here, 42 bases in frame from base 1. Trimming accounts for 1 base at V and 2 bases at J, while the number of junction bases matched to no gene is 0. According to the germline V gene (reference sequence), CDR1 reads DFQATT and CDR2 reads SNEGSKA. Library creation used 5' RACE. TCRdb lists the instrument as Illumina HiSeq 2000. Template switching introduced a universal primer binding site; the final cDNA contained a unique molecular identifier, enabling accurate counting of TCR cDNA molecules. Specific primers in the conserved constant-segment region were used to synthesize first-strand cDNA for the TCR alpha and beta chains. Each cDNA library was double barcoded, with a SMART-Mk sample barcode plus Illumina barcodes, to control for contamination. TruSeq adapter sequences, together with Illumina sample barcodes, were added in two successive PCR steps. The TCR alpha and beta cDNA libraries were sequenced on the Illumina HiSeq platform using custom primers. The study's processing was this. Raw reads were processed with MiGEC to extract unique molecular identifiers, and MiXCR was used to determine CDR3 positions. Recombination models were inferred per individual with the repgenHMM and IGoR tools using an EM algorithm. The tcR package in R was used for shared clonotype analysis, with sharing normalized by the product of cloneset sizes. Out-of-frame nonproductive sequences were analyzed to study raw recombination free of thymic and clonal selection effects. TCRdb reran the public reads through fastp at Q25 and MiXCR, keeping productive beta chains. Rows are unified per CDR3 protein, each entry keeping the most common DNA and genes. The V and J calls were not made by the authors but by TCRdb's processing. For this sample there are under 450,000 distinct CDR3 sequences; approximately 17% appear just once. Jointly, the top ten make up more than 10% of the sample.

This clonotype was sampled from a middle-aged man in good health. The source material was naive T cells sorted from blood. The sample's cell subset or site, from its label and the paper: cells isolated with a human naive T-cell isolation kit. This sequence uses TRBV20-1 and TRBJ1-3, with 9 bases in between that match TRBD1. CDR3 loop: CSARGTGAGNTIYF. At the DNA level, the sequence is TGCAGTGCTAGAGGGACAGGGGCTGGAAACACCATATATTTT.